These 2 T cell receptor beta chains were all obtained from the same sample, sequenced in a study of tumor-infiltrating lymphocytes in primary liver carcinoma. TCR beta cDNA was made from 450 to 500 ng total RNA with a constant-region primer. Amplification in three nested multiplex PCR rounds with slightly modified ARM-PCR gave rise to TCR beta libraries. Running ten to eleven cycles apiece, the first two PCR rounds relied on TRBV1-TRBV30 forward primers together with a C-beta reverse primer. Each CDR3 protein gets one entry after TCRdb re-called the multiplex PCR reads with MiXCR. The sample has about 100,000 distinct CDR3 sequences; approximately 70% are singletons. Scientists recovered RNA and DNA together from around 20-30 mg of unsorted bulk tissue. Sequenced: liver tumor tissue from sampling region 2. Subset here: tumor region T2, inferior pole. These receptors were obtained from a woman in her fifties or sixties with primary liver carcinoma and hepatitis B virus infection.

In the case of this clonotype: A much bigger clone sits one base away, suggesting this may be a read error. This sequence joins TRBV28 and TRBJ1-2; tentatively, D is TRBD1 (5 bases). Germline V gene sequence: CDR1 MDHEN, CDR2 SYDVKM. This CDR3 is built from 13 residues. DNA for the CDR3: TGTGCCAGCACCTCGGGGCGCCTGGGTGGCTACGCCTTC. This translates into CASTSGRLGGYAF.

The V call is TRBV5-6, the J call TRBJ2-3; D unresolved. The CDR3 contains 16 residues. Germline V gene data show CDR1 as SGHDT and CDR2 as YYEEEE. V was cut by 8 bases and J by 0 bases, with 19 bases left in between. CDR3 nucleotide sequence: TGTGCCAGTGGGCCGGAAGAGAGGATTAGCACAGATACGCAGTATTTT. It specifies CASGPEERISTDTQYF. Supplemented by reference TRBV5-6 and TRBJ2-3, the full variable domain reads DAGVTQSPTHLIKTRGQQVTLRCSPKSGHDTVSWYQQALGQGPQFIFQYYEEEERQRGNFPDRFSGHQFPNYSSELNVNALLLGDSALYLCASGPEERISTDTQYFGPGTRLTVL.